Listed below are T cell receptor beta chains from one sample, sequenced in a study of neoadjuvant nivolumab and ipilimumab in lung cancer. TCRdb's table, derived via immunoSEQ multiplex PCR, lists solely in-frame clones and lacks some. This sample has roughly 30,000 clones, with roughly 80% found just once. The input for sequencing was peripheral blood, taken before neoadjuvant nivolumab, alone or with ipilimumab. These receptors originate from an adult with non-small cell lung cancer. The CDR3 runs from the conserved cysteine through the conserved F or W. A D gene is named only where the DNA matches it firmly. Not every row has a clone size; where given, it reads once, few, many or a size class.

j_call	clone_size	v_call	d_call	cdr3_aa	cdr3_nt
TRBJ1-2	.	TRBV7-3	TRBD1	CASSLGPDGTGGYTF	TGTGCCAGCAGCTTAGGGCCGGATGGGACAGGTGGCTACACCTTC
TRBJ1-4	.	TRBV7-8	.	CASSLAGISEKLFF	TGTGCCAGCAGCTTGGCGGGGATTAGTGAAAAACTGTTTTTT
TRBJ2-5	few	TRBV25-1	.	CASSVRDIAYF	TGTGCCAGCAGCGTCCGGGACATCGCGTACTTC
TRBJ1-5	.	TRBV10-3	TRBD1	CAIRGDRNQPQHF	TGTGCCATCAGGGGGGACAGAAATCAGCCCCAGCATTTT
TRBJ2-3	.	TRBV10-3	TRBD1	CAISPGQDSTDTQYF	TGTGCCATCAGCCCGGGACAGGATAGCACAGATACGCAGTATTTT
TRBJ2-7	once	TRBV7-5	.	CVRSSRGTYEQYF	TGTGTCAGAAGTTCCCGGGGTACCTACGAGCAGTACTTC
TRBJ2-1	.	TRBV7-2	.	CASSNNGGLEFF	TGTGCCAGCAGCAACAACGGGGGCCTGGAGTTCTTC
TRBJ1-5	.	TRBV19	TRBD1	CASSPRPQTGGSF	TGTGCCAGTAGTCCCAGGCCCCAGACAGGGGGCAGTTTT
TRBJ1-2	.	TRBV20-1	.	CSALNYGYTF	TGCAGTGCTCTGAACTATGGCTATACCTTC
TRBJ2-1	.	TRBV19	TRBD1	CASRAPGTGESGEQFF	TGTGCCAGTAGGGCCCCCGGGACAGGGGAATCTGGTGAGCAGTTCTTC
TRBJ1-2	.	TRBV5-1	TRBD1	CASSLSNPGQGISYGYTF	TGCGCCAGCAGCTTGAGTAACCCGGGACAGGGGATTTCCTATGGCTACACCTTC
TRBJ1-6	few	TRBV10-3	.	CAISEGDPSPLHF	TGTGCCATCAGTGAGGGGGATCCTTCACCCCTCCACTTT
TRBJ2-1	few	TRBV7-3	.	CASSLTGTKGTYNEQFF	TGTGCCAGCAGCTTAACGGGTACTAAGGGCACCTACAATGAGCAGTTCTTC
TRBJ1-4	few	TRBV6-1	TRBD1	CASRDSPNEKLFF	TGTGCCAGCCGGGACAGTCCAAATGAAAAACTGTTTTTT
TRBJ1-6	.	TRBV7-9	.	CASSLLRTTGSSYNSPLHF	TGTGCCAGCAGCTTATTAAGAACGACAGGCAGCTCCTATAATTCACCCCTCCACTTT
TRBJ1-1	.	TRBV2	TRBD1	CASSEWGQGYTEAFF	TGTGCCAGCAGTGAATGGGGACAGGGGTACACTGAAGCTTTCTTT